This T cell receptor beta chain was captured in a study of T-cell memory formation after mild COVID-19. Study outcomes and limitations: Clones contracting across day 15 to 85 had a balanced CD4/CD8 profile; later expanding clones leaned CD4+. For contracting clones, CD4+ ones sat mainly in CM and EM, CD8+ in EMRA.

5'RACE with constant-segment primers yielded barcoded, UMI-tagged TCR alpha and TCR beta cDNA libraries. From the 5' RACE reads, TCRdb called clonotypes with MiXCR, one entry per CDR3 protein. The table has under 150,000 distinct CDR3 sequences, 22% seen once. As regards this clonotype: What it recognizes is unknown.

This CDR3 region has 11 residues. Germline V gene sequence: CDR1 LNHDA, CDR2 SQIVND (reference sequence). The V gene lost 7 bases and the J gene lost 7 bases, with 10 bases spanning the gap. The sequence came from a man aged 18 to 29 who had mild COVID-19 (a few samples of this study predate the infection). Cell type and time point are not known. The chain couples TRBV19 to TRBJ1-1; D call uncertain. Sequencing was done on a sample of PBMCs or a T cell subset sorted from them (not recorded which). The DNA for the CDR3 is TGTGCCAGTACCCTGGGGTTTGAAGCTTTCTTT. Its protein is CASTLGFEAFF.